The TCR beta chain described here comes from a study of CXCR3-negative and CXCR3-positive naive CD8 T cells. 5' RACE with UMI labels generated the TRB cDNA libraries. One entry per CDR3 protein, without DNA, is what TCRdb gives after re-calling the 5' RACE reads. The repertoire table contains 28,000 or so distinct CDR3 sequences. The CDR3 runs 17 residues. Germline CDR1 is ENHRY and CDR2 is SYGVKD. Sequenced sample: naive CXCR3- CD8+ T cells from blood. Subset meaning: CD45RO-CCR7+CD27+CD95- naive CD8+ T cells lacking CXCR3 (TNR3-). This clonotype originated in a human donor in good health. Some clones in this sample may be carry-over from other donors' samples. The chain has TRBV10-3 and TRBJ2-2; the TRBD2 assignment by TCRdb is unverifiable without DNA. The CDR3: CAISDPTSGGNTGELFF.